The following is a TCR beta chain sequence with its context. The data stem from a study of PD-L1 blockade in urothelial cancer. Study context: About 85% of the 29 patients were men with bladder-origin urothelial cancer. The median T cell count in blood samples was 110,000 to 150,000.

CDR1 and CDR2 from the germline V gene are SGHTS and YDEGEE. V trimming: 3 bases; J trimming: 8 bases; junction bases outside the gene matches: 15. The CDR3 covers 16 residues. Peripheral blood mononuclear cells were collected from every patient before and during treatment, yielding between 1 and 8 samples per patient. Here immunoSEQ multiplex PCR was the method, and the copy in TCRdb shows in-frame clones only, minus some. The sample lists tens of thousands of clones; 82% were seen once. This sample comprised PBMCs, obtained around atezolizumab (anti-PD-L1) treatment. V gene TRBV5-8 combines with J gene TRBJ2-3; 7 positions agree with TRBD1. This TCR was sampled from a man in his 70s with urothelial cancer. Here the CDR3 DNA reads TGTGCCAGCAGCTCGAGCACACTAACAGGGGTGGTTACGCAGTATTTT. Its protein is CASSSSTLTGVVTQYF.